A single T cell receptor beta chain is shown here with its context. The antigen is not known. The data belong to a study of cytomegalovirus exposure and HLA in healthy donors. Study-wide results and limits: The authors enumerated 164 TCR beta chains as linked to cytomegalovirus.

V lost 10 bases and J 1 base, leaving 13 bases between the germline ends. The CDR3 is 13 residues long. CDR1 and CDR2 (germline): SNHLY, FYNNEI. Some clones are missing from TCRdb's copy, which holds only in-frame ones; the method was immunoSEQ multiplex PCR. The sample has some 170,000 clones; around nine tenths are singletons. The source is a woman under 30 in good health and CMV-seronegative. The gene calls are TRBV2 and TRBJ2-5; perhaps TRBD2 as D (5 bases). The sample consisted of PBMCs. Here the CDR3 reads CATGVRLQETQYF. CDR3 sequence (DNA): TGTGCCACCGGGGTGCGTCTCCAAGAGACCCAGTACTTC.